Listed below are T cell receptor beta chains from one sample, sequenced in a study of shared clonotypes between healthy human individuals. Using immunoSEQ multiplex PCR, the repertoire was profiled, and TCRdb retains in-frame clones only, with some absent. The sample lists about 2.3 million clones, roughly 93% occurring once. The specimen was naive CD4+ T cells from PBMCs. Every receptor here comes from a man in his late teens or twenties in good health. Some clones in this sample may be carry-over from other donors' samples. The CDR3 runs from the conserved cysteine through the conserved F or W. Each record gives: D gene, clone size, J gene, V gene, CDR3 protein, CDR3 DNA. A D gene is named only where the DNA matches it firmly. Clone size appears in some rows only: once, few, many, or a class for an expanded clone.

D: NA
size: once
J: TRBJ2-2
V: TRBV7-2
CDR3: CASSFVRGGELFF
DNA: TGTGCCAGCAGCTTCGTCCGGGGCGGGGAGCTGTTTTTT

D: TRBD1
size: NA
J: TRBJ2-7
V: TRBV9
CDR3: CASGRDSAYEQYF
DNA: TGTGCCAGCGGCCGGGACAGTGCATACGAGCAGTACTTC

D: TRBD1
size: few
J: TRBJ1-5
V: TRBV28
CDR3: CASVTGGAVNQPQHF
DNA: TGTGCCAGCGTCACAGGGGGCGCGGTCAATCAGCCCCAGCATTTT

D: NA
size: NA
J: TRBJ2-7
V: TRBV28
CDR3: CASSLAAVYEQYF
DNA: TGTGCCAGCAGTTTAGCGGCTGTCTACGAGCAGTACTTC

D: NA
size: NA
J: TRBJ2-1
V: TRBV9
CDR3: CASSPSGYEQFF
DNA: TGTGCCAGCAGCCCTTCAGGGTATGAGCAGTTCTTC

D: NA
size: NA
J: TRBJ2-1
V: TRBV7-6
CDR3: CASSTRTAGGQFF
DNA: TGTGCCAGCAGCACCAGGACGGCAGGAGGGCAGTTCTTC

D: NA
size: NA
J: TRBJ2-6
V: TRBV2
CDR3: CASRNPGRSSGANVLTF
DNA: TGTGCCAGCAGGAACCCGGGACGGAGCTCTGGGGCCAACGTCCTGACTTTC

D: NA
size: once
J: TRBJ2-5
V: TRBV5-1
CDR3: CASTVSATTQETQYF
DNA: TGCGCCAGCACCGTCTCAGCGACTACCCAAGAGACCCAGTACTTC

D: NA
size: NA
J: TRBJ1-1
V: TRBV4-3
CDR3: CASSQHNLMGVNTEAFF
DNA: TGCGCCAGCAGCCAGCACAATCTCATGGGGGTTAACACTGAAGCTTTCTTT

D: TRBD2
size: NA
J: TRBJ2-1
V: TRBV11-2
CDR3: CASRTLAGGQNDYNEQFF
DNA: TGTGCCAGCAGGACCCTAGCGGGAGGCCAAAACGATTACAATGAGCAGTTCTTC

D: NA
size: NA
J: TRBJ1-1
V: TRBV19
CDR3: CASLPGPGRENTEAFF
DNA: TGTGCCAGCCTCCCAGGTCCGGGACGGGAGAACACTGAAGCTTTCTTT

D: TRBD1
size: NA
J: TRBJ1-5
V: TRBV2
CDR3: CASSRTGGVQPQHF
DNA: TGTGCCAGCAGCCGAACAGGGGGCGTTCAGCCCCAGCATTTT

D: NA
size: few
J: TRBJ1-1
V: TRBV6-5
CDR3: CASRGISEAFF
DNA: TGTGCCAGCCGGGGGATCTCTGAAGCTTTCTTT

D: TRBD2
size: few
J: TRBJ2-1
V: TRBV28
CDR3: CASSSHGRAQYNEQFF
DNA: TGTGCCAGCAGTTCTCACGGGAGGGCCCAATACAATGAGCAGTTCTTC

D: NA
size: NA
J: TRBJ2-1
V: TRBV6-1
CDR3: CASTHSGALYNEQFF
DNA: TGTGCCAGCACTCACTCAGGGGCTCTCTACAATGAGCAGTTCTTC

D: NA
size: NA
J: TRBJ1-1
V: TRBV5-1
CDR3: CASSRGKNTEAFF
DNA: TGCGCCAGCAGCAGGGGAAAAAACACTGAAGCTTTCTTT

D: NA
size: NA
J: TRBJ2-3
V: TRBV7-9
CDR3: CASSLGAQGWADTQYF
DNA: TGTGCCAGCAGCTTAGGAGCCCAGGGTTGGGCAGATACGCAGTATTTT

D: NA
size: NA
J: TRBJ2-3
V: TRBV19
CDR3: CASGRLDTDTQYF
DNA: TGTGCCAGTGGGCGACTCGACACAGATACGCAGTATTTT

D: TRBD1
size: NA
J: TRBJ1-1
V: TRBV6-6
CDR3: CASSYPGGTEAFF
DNA: TGTGCCAGCAGTTACCCAGGGGGCACTGAAGCTTTCTTT

D: NA
size: NA
J: TRBJ2-3
V: TRBV12-5
CDR3: CASGSSRGTLTDTQYF
DNA: TGTGCTAGTGGTTCCTCTCGCGGGACCTTAACTGATACGCAGTATTTT

D: NA
size: NA
J: TRBJ1-5
V: TRBV27
CDR3: CASSPAGVGSQPQHF
DNA: TGTGCCAGCAGTCCGGCGGGTGTCGGAAGTCAGCCCCAGCATTTT

D: TRBD2
size: NA
J: TRBJ2-7
V: TRBV28
CDR3: CASRSSGTFSYEQYF
DNA: TGTGCCAGCAGATCTAGCGGAACTTTCTCCTACGAGCAGTACTTC

D: NA
size: NA
J: TRBJ1-2
V: TRBV28
CDR3: CASSLPGGSGRGYTF
DNA: TGTGCCAGCAGTTTACCCGGGGGCTCTGGGCGAGGCTACACCTTC

D: TRBD2
size: NA
J: TRBJ2-1
V: TRBV2
CDR3: CASNGGLAGAHNEQFF
DNA: TGTGCCAGCAACGGAGGGCTAGCGGGAGCACACAATGAGCAGTTCTTC

D: NA
size: NA
J: TRBJ2-5
V: TRBV9
CDR3: CASSTRGRWEETQYF
DNA: TGTGCCAGCAGTACTAGAGGACGGTGGGAGGAGACCCAGTACTTC

D: TRBD1
size: NA
J: TRBJ1-1
V: TRBV4-3
CDR3: CASSLRGTVNTEAFF
DNA: TGCGCCAGCAGTCTCAGGGGGACAGTGAACACTGAAGCTTTCTTT

D: NA
size: few
J: TRBJ1-3
V: TRBV28
CDR3: CASSLVQSSGNTIYF
DNA: TGTGCCAGCAGTTTAGTACAGAGCTCTGGAAACACCATATATTTT

D: TRBD1
size: NA
J: TRBJ1-1
V: TRBV19
CDR3: CASSRRGDTEAFF
DNA: TGTGCCAGTAGTCGCAGGGGGGACACTGAAGCTTTCTTT

D: NA
size: NA
J: TRBJ2-2
V: TRBV19
CDR3: CATARSVVTGELFF
DNA: TGTGCCACCGCAAGGTCCGTTGTCACCGGGGAGCTGTTTTTT

D: NA
size: once
J: TRBJ2-7
V: TRBV7-2
CDR3: CASSRTYYEQYF
DNA: TGTGCCAGCAGCCGCACTTACTACGAGCAGTACTTC

D: NA
size: NA
J: TRBJ2-7
V: TRBV29-1
CDR3: CSVLSSSYEQYF
DNA: TGCAGCGTCCTCAGCAGCTCATACGAGCAGTACTTC

D: NA
size: once
J: TRBJ2-3
V: TRBV5-4
CDR3: CASSLFSTDTQYF
DNA: TGTGCCAGCAGCTTGTTCAGCACAGATACGCAGTATTTT

D: NA
size: once
J: TRBJ2-5
V: TRBV9
CDR3: CASSGGAGGRAGETQYF
DNA: TGTGCCAGCAGTGGTGGGGCGGGTGGCCGGGCCGGAGAGACCCAGTACTTC

D: NA
size: NA
J: TRBJ2-2
V: TRBV28
CDR3: CASSLFRGNTGELFF
DNA: TGTGCCAGCAGTTTATTCAGGGGGAACACCGGGGAGCTGTTTTTT

D: NA
size: NA
J: TRBJ1-2
V: TRBV4-1
CDR3: CASSQLLTLNYGYTF
DNA: TGCGCCAGCAGCCAACTGCTGACCCTCAACTATGGCTACACCTTC

D: NA
size: NA
J: TRBJ2-1
V: TRBV5-1
CDR3: CASSRTLGTEQFF
DNA: TGCGCCAGCAGCCGGACACTGGGTACTGAGCAGTTCTTC

D: NA
size: once
J: TRBJ1-5
V: TRBV11-2
CDR3: CASSRGPGPQPQHF
DNA: TGTGCCAGCAGCCGGGGACCTGGTCCTCAGCCCCAGCATTTT

D: TRBD1
size: NA
J: TRBJ1-1
V: TRBV28
CDR3: CASTKTGLNTEAFF
DNA: TGTGCCAGCACCAAGACAGGGTTGAACACTGAAGCTTTCTTT

D: NA
size: NA
J: TRBJ2-3
V: TRBV9
CDR3: CASSRTGFYTDTQYF
DNA: TGTGCCAGCAGCCGAACCGGGTTCTACACAGATACGCAGTATTTT

D: NA
size: few
J: TRBJ1-5
V: TRBV7-9
CDR3: CASSLGASNQPQHF
DNA: TGTGCCAGCAGCTTAGGGGCGAGCAATCAGCCCCAGCATTTT

D: NA
size: NA
J: TRBJ2-7
V: TRBV7-2
CDR3: CASSLRGNSYEQYF
DNA: TGTGCCAGCAGCTTACGCGGGAACTCCTACGAGCAGTACTTC

D: TRBD2
size: NA
J: TRBJ2-1
V: TRBV28
CDR3: CASGGSSYNEQFF
DNA: TGTGCCAGCGGCGGGAGCTCCTACAATGAGCAGTTCTTC

D: TRBD2
size: once
J: TRBJ2-7
V: TRBV5-1
CDR3: CASSQRTSGSNEQYF
DNA: TGCGCCAGCAGCCAGAGGACTAGCGGGAGTAACGAGCAGTACTTC

D: TRBD1
size: NA
J: TRBJ2-2
V: TRBV11-2
CDR3: CASSLGPGGGELFF
DNA: TGTGCCAGCAGCTTAGGCCCAGGGGGCGGGGAGCTGTTTTTT

D: NA
size: NA
J: TRBJ2-1
V: TRBV27
CDR3: CASSSVGSYNEQFF
DNA: TGTGCCAGCAGTTCCGTGGGCTCCTACAATGAGCAGTTCTTC

D: TRBD1
size: NA
J: TRBJ1-1
V: TRBV11-2
CDR3: CASSYRQGVTEAFF
DNA: TGTGCCAGCAGCTACAGACAGGGGGTCACTGAAGCTTTCTTT

D: TRBD1
size: NA
J: TRBJ1-4
V: TRBV30
CDR3: CAWTPTGYISNEKLFF
DNA: TGTGCCTGGACCCCGACAGGGTACATTTCTAATGAAAAACTGTTTTTT

D: TRBD1
size: NA
J: TRBJ1-5
V: TRBV7-9
CDR3: CASSSRGTGVYSNQPQHF
DNA: TGTGCCAGCAGTTCCCGGGGGACAGGGGTTTATAGCAATCAGCCCCAGCATTTT

D: NA
size: NA
J: TRBJ2-5
V: TRBV7-6
CDR3: CASSPQVEKETQYF
DNA: TGTGCCAGCAGCCCCCAGGTCGAGAAAGAGACCCAGTACTTC

D: NA
size: NA
J: TRBJ2-7
V: TRBV5-1
CDR3: CASSLETGYEQYF
DNA: TGCGCCAGCAGCTTGGAGACGGGCTACGAGCAGTACTTC

D: NA
size: NA
J: TRBJ1-1
V: TRBV7-3
CDR3: CASTTIPGRTEAFF
DNA: TGTGCCAGCACCACCATCCCGGGGAGGACTGAAGCTTTCTTT

D: NA
size: NA
J: TRBJ1-4
V: TRBV5-1
CDR3: CASSFGMGDEKLFF
DNA: TGCGCCAGCAGCTTCGGGATGGGAGATGAAAAACTGTTTTTT

D: NA
size: NA
J: TRBJ1-6
V: TRBV19
CDR3: CASSIGGDSPLHF
DNA: TGTGCCAGTAGTATTGGTGGAGATTCACCCCTCCACTTT

D: NA
size: NA
J: TRBJ2-5
V: TRBV9
CDR3: CASSVYGTLQETQYF
DNA: TGTGCCAGCAGCGTATACGGGACACTCCAAGAGACCCAGTACTTC